These 9 T cell receptor beta chains originate from one sample sequenced in a study of blood T cells in healthy people across ages. Using a J-beta primer mix together with a sample-barcoded 5' primer, a second PCR was run for about 7 to 12 cycles. One entry per CDR3 protein results from TCRdb running MiXCR on the 5' RACE reads. Of fewer than 950,000 distinct CDR3 sequences in the sample, around 36% are singletons; the top ten hold over 10%. Sequencing was carried out using blood. These receptor sequences come from a man younger than 35 in good health.

Details on this clonotype: A far larger clone is a single base away, which makes a read error likely. The chain uses TRBV7-2 and TRBJ2-5; D perhaps matches TRBD1 (5 bases). This CDR3 has 14 amino acids. Germline V gene data show CDR1 as SGHTA and CDR2 as FQGNSA. CDR3 in DNA: TGTGCCAGCAGCTTAGATCGCGGACAAGAGGCCCAGTACTTC. It translates to CASSLDRGQEAQYF. The full variable domain, with the rest looked up from reference TRBV7-2 and TRBJ2-5, is GAGVSQSPSNKVTEKGKDVELRCDPISGHTALYWYRQSLGQGLEFLIYFQGNSAPDKSGLPSDRFSAERTGGSVSTLTIQRTQQEDSAVYLCASSLDRGQEAQYFGPGTRLLVL.

This clonotype was counted a few times. At one end, the junction sequence differs from germline, possibly due to a read error. This chain joins TRBV9 and TRBJ2-1; D unclear. Germline-derived CDR1 and CDR2 are SGDLS and YYNGEE. CDR3 length: 14 amino acids. CDR3 in DNA: TGTACCAGCAGCTCCCCAGAGGAAAAAAATGAGCAGTTCTTC. It specifies CTSSSPEEKNEQFF.

This clonotype was counted between two and nine times. The chain combines TRBV5-1 with TRBJ2-5; D is unclear. The DNA matches TRBJ2-7 better at its end, which makes the J call doubtful. Germline V gene data show CDR1 as SGHRS and CDR2 as YFSETQ. CDR3 size: 15 residues. CDR3 residues: CASSLVSTAAYEQYF. As DNA, the CDR3 is TGCGCCAGCAGCTTGGTATCGACGGCAGCCTACGAGCAGTACTTC.

In the case of this clonotype: A read error may produce the germline difference seen at one junction end. The chain combines TRBV5-6 with TRBJ2-6, with unresolved D. Looked up from germline, CDR1 is SGHDT and CDR2 is YYEEEE. This CDR3 is 17 amino acids long. CDR3 residues: CASSFRAVSSGANVLTF. CDR3 bases: TGTGCCAGCAGCTTTCGGGCGGTTAGCTCTGGAGCCAACGTCCTGACTTTC.

This sequence joins TRBV3-1 and TRBJ2-1; TRBD2 agrees at 8 bases. The germline gives CDR1 LGHDT, CDR2 YNNKEL (reference sequence). This CDR3 contains 15 residues. The V and J ends lost 1 base and 12 bases, in that order; junction bases with no gene match: 11. The CDR3 region is CASSQVRGGLAGQFF. Here the CDR3 DNA reads TGTGCCAGCAGCCAAGTCCGGGGGGGCCTCGCCGGGCAGTTCTTC.

At least ten counts were recorded for this clonotype. The chain employs TRBV7-2 and TRBJ1-2; the D is unclear. Between the trimmed V and J ends, which lost 1 base and 9 bases, there was a span of 15 bases. Germline lookup yields CDR1 SGHTA and CDR2 FQGNSA. CDR3 length: 14 residues. The CDR3 coding sequence is TGTGCCAGCAGCTTAGAGGGAATTCCTAGGAGCTACACCTTC. Protein sequence: CASSLEGIPRSYTF.

The chain has TRBV6-2 or TRBV6-3 and TRBJ1-5; D uncertain. This CDR3 region has 14 residues. Trimming shortened V by 10 bases and J by 2 bases, and 15 bases separated the two germline ends. Germline lookup yields CDR1 MNHEY and CDR2 SVGEGT. DNA for the CDR3: TGTGCCACCCGTCCTGTAGGGCGCAATCAGCCCCAGCATTTT. Protein product: CATRPVGRNQPQHF.

This clonotype was seen only a few times. The rearrangement joins TRBV20-1 to TRBJ1-1, with 9 bases matching TRBD1. Germline V gives CDR1 DFQATT, CDR2 SNEGSKA (reference sequence). The CDR3 is made up of 14 amino acids. V was pared by 1 base and J by 6 bases, with 6 bases of the junction left unmatched. The CDR3 DNA sequence: TGCAGTGCTAGAGTCGGGACAGGGCACGCTGAAGCTTTCTTT. This encodes CSARVGTGHAEAFF.

V usage is TRBV4-3 and J usage is TRBJ2-5; 8 bases map to TRBD2. The germline V gene has CDR1 LGHNA and CDR2 YSLEER. V gave up 1 base and J gave up 5 bases; unmatched junction bases: 12. The CDR3 runs to 17 residues. This CDR3 is CASSQGSSGGLGETQYF. The CDR3 DNA follows: TGCGCCAGCAGCCAAGGGTCGAGCGGGGGATTAGGGGAGACCCAGTACTTC.